Listed below are T cell receptor beta chains from one sample, sequenced in a study of regulatory T cells in long-lasting Graves disease. Via MiXCR, TCRdb re-called the multiplex PCR reads, giving one row per CDR3 protein. The sample yields approximately 350,000 distinct CDR3 sequences, around 11% seen once. Separately, the same data were catalogued under a study of T cells in Graves' hyperthyroidism and ophthalmopathy.

The sample in question was peripheral blood mononuclear cells (PBMCs), obtained at new diagnosis, from a patient treated with antithyroid drugs. These receptors came from a woman younger than 35 with Graves disease. Each CDR3 is given without its conserved first and last residue. Rows may omit the clone size; those that give it use once, few, many or a size class.

CDR3aa	abundance	v_gene	j_gene
ASGITAHETQY	many	TRBV4-1	TRBJ2-5
ASSLKPGGGNTEAF	few	TRBV4-1	TRBJ1-1
ASSGPSEEKY	-	TRBV19	TRBJ2-5
ASRTDNTDTQY	many	TRBV6-2/TRBV6-3	TRBJ2-3
ASSPQTGGGSTGELF	many	TRBV28	TRBJ2-2
SASTSGDIYNEQF	many	TRBV20-1	TRBJ2-1
ASSVRQGDTEAF	many	TRBV28	TRBJ1-1
ASSLAGNTRELF	many	TRBV6-1	TRBJ2-2
ASSFGEGYT	many	TRBV7-9	TRBJ1-2
ASSLLISLQETQY	many	TRBV7-9	TRBJ2-5
ASRGLAGLKQY	-	TRBV27	TRBJ2-7
SARGTVEAF	many	TRBV20-1	TRBJ1-1
ASLRPNTGELF	many	TRBV28	TRBJ2-2
ASSLPLIPGVYEQY	many	TRBV28	TRBJ2-7
ASTPRTRAQETQY	many	TRBV12-3/TRBV12-4	TRBJ2-5
ASSLKWADYGYT	-	TRBV7-2	TRBJ1-2
ASSSPRGQGNEQF	few	TRBV7-9	TRBJ2-1
ASSLEGLTGGTGELF	many	TRBV12-3/TRBV12-4	TRBJ2-2